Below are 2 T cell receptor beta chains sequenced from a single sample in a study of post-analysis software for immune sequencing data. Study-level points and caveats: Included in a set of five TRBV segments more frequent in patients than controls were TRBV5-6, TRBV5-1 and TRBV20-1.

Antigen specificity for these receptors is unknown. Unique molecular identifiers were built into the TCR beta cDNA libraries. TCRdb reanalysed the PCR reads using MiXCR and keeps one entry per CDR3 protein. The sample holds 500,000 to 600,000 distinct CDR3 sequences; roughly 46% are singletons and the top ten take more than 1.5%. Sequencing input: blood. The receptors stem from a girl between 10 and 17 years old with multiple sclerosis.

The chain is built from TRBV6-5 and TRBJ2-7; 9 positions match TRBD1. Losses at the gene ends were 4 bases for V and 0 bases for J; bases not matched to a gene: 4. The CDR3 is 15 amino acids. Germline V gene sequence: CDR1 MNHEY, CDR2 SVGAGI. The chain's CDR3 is CASSSGTGTSYEQYF. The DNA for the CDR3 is TGTGCCAGCAGTTCCGGGACAGGGACCTCCTACGAGCAGTACTTC.

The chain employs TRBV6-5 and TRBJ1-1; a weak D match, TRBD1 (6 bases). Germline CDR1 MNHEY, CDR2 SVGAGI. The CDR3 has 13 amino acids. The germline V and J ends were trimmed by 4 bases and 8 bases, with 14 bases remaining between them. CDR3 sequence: CASSSPGGGEAFF. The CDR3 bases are TGTGCCAGCAGTTCCCCGGGAGGGGGGGAAGCTTTCTTT.